In its sample, the clone carrying this T cell receptor beta chain was seen once. Its antigen is not known. Unique molecular identifiers were used in preparing the TCRbeta library. TCRdb re-analysed the PCR reads in MiXCR, keeping a single row per CDR3 protein. The sample carries about a million distinct CDR3 sequences, about 29% recorded once. This CDR3 is 14 amino acids long. Germline assignment: CDR1 SGHRS and CDR2 YFSETQ. V was pared by 6 bases and J by 3 bases, with 6 bases of the junction left unmatched. The data belong to a study of T-cell reconstitution after alpha-beta-depleted transplantation in children. The study, taken as a whole, reports: Once a year had passed after transplant, T-cell counts and diversity came mostly from newly produced T cells.

This receptor was obtained from a boy less than two years old who had a stem cell transplant for SCID, so the T cells may come from the graft donor. The sequences come from PBMCs, mostly from graft donor cells, collected 360 days after TCRalphabeta/CD19-depleted stem cell transplant. The rearrangement joins TRBV5-1 to TRBJ2-7, with 10 bases fitting TRBD1. The CDR3 sequence: CASNPGTGDYEQYF. The CDR3 DNA reads TGCGCCAGCAACCCCGGGACAGGGGACTACGAGCAGTACTTC.